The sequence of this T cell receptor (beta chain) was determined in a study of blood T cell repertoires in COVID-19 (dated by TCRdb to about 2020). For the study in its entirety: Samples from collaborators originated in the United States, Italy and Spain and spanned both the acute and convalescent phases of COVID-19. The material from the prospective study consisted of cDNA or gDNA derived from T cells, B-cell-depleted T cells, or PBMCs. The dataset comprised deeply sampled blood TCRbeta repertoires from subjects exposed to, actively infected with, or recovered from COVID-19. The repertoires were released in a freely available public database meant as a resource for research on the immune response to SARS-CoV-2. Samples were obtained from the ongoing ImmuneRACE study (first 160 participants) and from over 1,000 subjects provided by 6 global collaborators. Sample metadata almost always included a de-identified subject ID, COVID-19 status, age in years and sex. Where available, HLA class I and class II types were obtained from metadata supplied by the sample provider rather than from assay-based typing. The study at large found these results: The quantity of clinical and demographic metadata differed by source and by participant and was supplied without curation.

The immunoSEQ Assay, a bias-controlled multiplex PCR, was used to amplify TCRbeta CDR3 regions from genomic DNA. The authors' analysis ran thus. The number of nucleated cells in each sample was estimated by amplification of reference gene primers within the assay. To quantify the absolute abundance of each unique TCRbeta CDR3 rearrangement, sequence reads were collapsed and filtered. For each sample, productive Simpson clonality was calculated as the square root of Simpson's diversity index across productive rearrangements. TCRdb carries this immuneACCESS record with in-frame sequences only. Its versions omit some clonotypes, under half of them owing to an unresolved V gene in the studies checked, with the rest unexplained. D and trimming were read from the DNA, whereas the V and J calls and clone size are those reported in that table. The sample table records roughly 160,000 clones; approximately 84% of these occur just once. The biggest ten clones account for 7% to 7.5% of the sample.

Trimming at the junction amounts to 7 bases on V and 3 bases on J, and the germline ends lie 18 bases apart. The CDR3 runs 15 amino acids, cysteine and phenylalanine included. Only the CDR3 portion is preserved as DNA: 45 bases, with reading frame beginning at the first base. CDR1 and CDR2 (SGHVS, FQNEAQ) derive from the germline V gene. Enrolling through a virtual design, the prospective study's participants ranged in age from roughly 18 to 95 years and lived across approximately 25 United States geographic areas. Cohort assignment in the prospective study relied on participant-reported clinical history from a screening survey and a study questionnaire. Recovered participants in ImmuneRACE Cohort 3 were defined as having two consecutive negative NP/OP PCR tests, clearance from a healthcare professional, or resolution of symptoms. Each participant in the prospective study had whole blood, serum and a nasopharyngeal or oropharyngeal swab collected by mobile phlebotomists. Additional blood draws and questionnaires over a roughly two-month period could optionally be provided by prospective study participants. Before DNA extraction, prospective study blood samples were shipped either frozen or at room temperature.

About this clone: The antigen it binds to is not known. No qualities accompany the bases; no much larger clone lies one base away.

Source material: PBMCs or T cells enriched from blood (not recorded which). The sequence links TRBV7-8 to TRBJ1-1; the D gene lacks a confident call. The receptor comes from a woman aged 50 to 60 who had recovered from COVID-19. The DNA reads TGTGCCAGCATCCTAGGGCGGGGTGCGGACACTGAAGCTTTCTTT. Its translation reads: CASILGRGADTEAFF. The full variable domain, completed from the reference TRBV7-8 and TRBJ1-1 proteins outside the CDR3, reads GAGVSQSPRYKVAKRGQDVALRCDPISGHVSLFWYQQALGQGPEFLTYFQNEAQLDKSGLPSDRFFAERPEGSVSTLKIQRTQQEDSAVYLCASILGRGADTEAFFGQGTRLTVV.